The 14 T cell receptor beta chains below all came from one sample that was sequenced in a study of cytomegalovirus exposure and HLA in healthy donors. This PCR relied on a set of 60 Vbeta primers and 13 Jbeta primers. TCRdb's table, derived via immunoSEQ multiplex PCR, lists solely in-frame clones and lacks some. The profile shows about 88,000 clones, more than 80% of them singletons. Sequencing was done on a sample of PBMCs. The receptors stem from a man in his late teens or twenties in good health and CMV-seronegative.

This clone has just one count. V usage is TRBV11-2 and J usage is TRBJ2-2, with 9 bases matching TRBD2. Trimming took 2 bases from V and 4 from J; bases not matched to a gene: 2. Germline V CDR1 and CDR2: SGHAT, FQNNGV. The CDR3 has 15 amino acids. CDR3 nucleotide sequence: TGTGCCAGCAGCTTACTAGCGGGAACCACCGGGGAGCTGTTTTTT. This codes for CASSLLAGTTGELFF.

The chain couples TRBV6-5 to TRBJ1-6, with D uncertain. The CDR3 has 14 amino acids. Germline CDR1 MNHEY, CDR2 SVGAGI. V was pared by 0 bases and J by 9 bases, with 9 bases between. The CDR3 loop reads CASSYSFPGSPLHF. DNA for the CDR3: TGTGCCAGCAGTTACTCGTTTCCCGGTTCACCCCTCCACTTT.

The gene calls are TRBV2 and TRBJ1-1; 7 bases map to TRBD1. Per the germline V gene, CDR1 is SNHLY and CDR2 is FYNNEI. V lost 1 base to trimming and J lost 5 bases; unmatched junction nucleotides: 7. The CDR3 consists of 15 residues. The CDR3 reads CASSEEGARVTEAFF. The CDR3, as DNA: TGTGCCAGCAGTGAAGAGGGGGCGCGGGTAACTGAAGCTTTCTTT.

This clone appeared a single time. The rearrangement joins TRBV19 to TRBJ2-1, with 10 bases lining up with TRBD2. J lost 7 bases, V lost 4 bases, and 13 bases had no gene match. CDR1 and CDR2 from the germline V gene are LNHDA and SQIVND (reference sequence). The CDR3 has 17 residues. CDR3 in DNA: TGTGCCAGTAGTACTGGCAAGCGGGGGGGTGGTGGAAATGAGCAGTTCTTC. Amino acid sequence: CASSTGKRGGGGNEQFF. Variable domain in full (rest from reference TRBV19 and TRBJ2-1): DGGITQSPKYLFRKEGQNVTLSCEQNLNHDAMYWYRQDPGQGLRLIYYSQIVNDFQKGDIAEGYSVSREKKESFPLTVTSAQKNPTAFYLCASSTGKRGGGGNEQFFGPGTRLTVL.

The genes are TRBV5-4 and TRBJ2-3; no clear D. The CDR3 contains 14 residues. From germline, CDR1 is SGHNT and CDR2 YYREEE (reference sequence). V was trimmed by 4 bases and J by 4 bases, leaving 13 bases between them. DNA of the CDR3: TGTGCCAGCAGCATGACCAGAGCGTCAGATACGCAGTATTTT. This encodes CASSMTRASDTQYF.

This clone came up once. The rearrangement joins TRBV11-2 to TRBJ2-1, with 10 bases that match TRBD1. V shed 2 bases and J 8 bases; nucleotides not matched to a gene: 12. The CDR3 runs 17 residues. In germline, CDR1 is SGHAT, CDR2 FQNNGV. CDR3 DNA: TGTGCCAGCAGCTTAAGGATAGGTGGACAGGGGGTTTATGAGCAGTTCTTC. Protein: CASSLRIGGQGVYEQFF.

This rearrangement joins TRBV7-3 to TRBJ2-1; 7 bases fit TRBD2. This CDR3 has 12 residues. CDR1 and CDR2 from the germline V gene are SGHTA and FQGTGA. Trimming cost V 5 bases and J 9 bases; bases outside gene matches: 4. The CDR3 protein is CASSPPSGEQFF. The DNA of the CDR3 is TGTGCCAGCAGCCCACCTAGCGGTGAGCAGTTCTTC.

This clone was observed once. CDR3 nucleotide sequence: TGCGCCAGCAGCCAAGAGGCTAGCGGGAGAGGCCATGAGCAGTTCTTC. This codes for CASSQEASGRGHEQFF. The V call is TRBV4-3, the J call TRBJ2-1; 10 nucleotides align to TRBD2. This CDR3 region has 16 residues. After removal of 0 bases from V and 8 bases from J, the junction contained 7 bases not matched to a gene. Germline CDR1 and CDR2: LGHNA and YSLEER.

The chain couples TRBV7-8 to TRBJ2-3; D might be TRBD1 (6 bases). Trimming took off 10 bases at V and 5 bases at J, with 22 bases between the two ends. The CDR3 sequence is 15 residues long. CDR1 is SGHVS, CDR2 FQNEAQ, per germline. For the CDR3, the DNA is TGTGCCACGGCGCCCGAGGGGGTTAAGGTAGATACGCAGTATTTT. This encodes CATAPEGVKVDTQYF.

The J gene is TRBJ2-2, the V gene TRBV7-2; D is undetermined. V was clipped by 4 bases and J by 1 base, with 16 bases between them. Per germline, CDR1 SGHTA and CDR2 FQGNSA. CDR3 length: 17 amino acids. The CDR3 protein is CASSSPAFSGNTGELFF. The DNA for the CDR3 is TGTGCCAGCAGCTCTCCCGCATTCTCGGGGAACACCGGGGAGCTGTTTTTT.

The rearrangement links TRBV19 to TRBJ2-7; 7 nucleotides line up with TRBD2. Germline V gene sequence: CDR1 LNHDA, CDR2 SQIVND (reference sequence). The junction had 9 bases not matched to a gene; V was cut back by 3 bases and J by 4 bases. This CDR3 spans 15 amino acids. DNA of the CDR3: TGTGCCAGTAGTATGGGGGGGAACAATCGGTACGAGCAGTACTTC. Protein product: CASSMGGNNRYEQYF.

The gene calls are TRBV25-1 and TRBJ2-1; 8 bases are shared with TRBD1. After removal of 7 bases from V and 0 bases from J, the junction contained 2 bases not matched to a gene. The length of the CDR3 is 14 residues. In germline, CDR1 is MGHDK, CDR2 SYGVNS. The CDR3 DNA follows: TGTGCCAGCAAAGACAGGGGCTCCTACAATGAGCAGTTCTTC. Amino acid sequence: CASKDRGSYNEQFF.

As for this clone: At one boundary the junction diverges from the germline segment, which might be a read error. The rearrangement links TRBV7-9 to TRBJ2-2; 10 bases line up with TRBD2. The CDR3 extends over 17 amino acids. Germline lookup yields CDR1 SEHNR and CDR2 FQNEAQ (reference sequence). The CDR3 sequence is CSSSLWSSGRLAGELFF. The CDR3 DNA is TGTTCCAGCAGCTTATGGTCTAGCGGGAGATTAGCCGGGGAGCTGTTTTTT.

The CDR3 DNA reads TGTGCCAGCAGTGACTCTCGAGGGAGCTACAATGAGCAGTTCTTC. It encodes CASSDSRGSYNEQFF. J is TRBJ2-1 and V is TRBV6-4; maybe TRBD2 (5 bases). Trimming removed 0 bases at V and 3 bases at J, with 9 bases between. Germline values: CDR1 MRHNA, CDR2 SNTAGT. CDR3 length: 15 amino acids.